What follows is one T cell receptor beta chain and its context. The data derive from a study of T cell changes during pregnancy in multiple sclerosis. The ends were cut back, 5 bases at V and 6 bases at J, with 14 bases in the middle. CDR3 length equals 14 residues. From germline, CDR1 is LNHNV and CDR2 YYDKDF (reference sequence). Clones were sequenced by immunoSEQ multiplex PCR, and TCRdb holds only the in-frame ones, with some missing. The table has tens of thousands of clones, about nine tenths seen once. The sequence came from a female donor in good health, enrolled as a control in a pregnancy study. This material consisted of CD4+ T cells from peripheral blood mononuclear cells, taken in the first trimester of pregnancy. The rearrangement uses TRBV15 and TRBJ1-5; possibly TRBD1 for D (6 bases). The CDR3 DNA is TGTGCCACCAGCTCAAAACAGGGAAGTCAGCCCCAGCATTTT. Protein product: CATSSKQGSQPQHF. Full variable domain (missing parts from reference TRBV15 and TRBJ1-5): DAMVIQNPRYQVTQFGKPVTLSCSQTLNHNVMYWYQQKSSQAPKLLFHYYDKDFNNEADTPDNFQSRRPNTSFCFLDIRSPGLGDTAMYLCATSSKQGSQPQHFGDGTRLSIL.